This entry lists 19 T cell receptor beta chains sequenced from one sample in a study of blood T cell repertoires in COVID-19. The repertoire was sequenced with immunoSEQ multiplex PCR; TCRdb's copy has only in-frame clones and lacks some. The sample lists about 140,000 clones; 76% were seen once. Sequenced sample: peripheral blood. The source is a woman older than 75 with active or convalescent COVID-19.

The chain recombines TRBV19 with TRBJ1-3; D unresolved. The V and J ends lost 9 bases and 5 bases respectively, with 14 bases between them. Looked up from germline, CDR1 is LNHDA and CDR2 is SQIVND (reference sequence). The length of the CDR3 is 13 residues. Here the CDR3 reads CASQQAQRNTIYF. The CDR3 nucleotides are TGTGCCAGCCAACAAGCACAGCGAAACACCATATATTTT.

This chain connects TRBV29-1 to TRBJ1-2; a possible D gene is TRBD1 (6 bases). This CDR3 comprises 13 residues. V lost 4 bases and J 7 bases, leaving 16 bases between the germline ends. Germline V gene lookup returns CDR1 SQVTM and CDR2 ANQGSEA. The CDR3 sequence is CSVGPTTGFGYTF. The CDR3, as DNA: TGCAGCGTTGGCCCCACTACAGGGTTTGGCTACACCTTC.

The rearrangement links TRBV25-1 to TRBJ1-2; TRBD1 matches 7 bases. V dropped 6 bases and J dropped 6; count of bases not matched to a gene: 7. Per the germline V gene, CDR1 is MGHDK and CDR2 is SYGVNS. The CDR3 is 13 amino acids. DNA of the CDR3: TGTGCCAGCAGGGAGGACAGGCAGAATGGCTACACCTTC. Protein sequence: CASREDRQNGYTF.

The rearrangement links TRBV4-1 to TRBJ1-1; D is unclear. This CDR3 region has 14 residues. Looked up from germline, CDR1 is MGHRA and CDR2 is YSYEKL. Trimming shortened V by 4 bases and J by 0 bases, and 9 bases separated the two germline ends. CDR3 sequence (DNA): TGCGCCAGCAGCCGGGTCGGGGTGAACACTGAAGCTTTCTTT. The encoded protein is CASSRVGVNTEAFF.

This clone was observed a few times. This chain connects TRBV5-1 to TRBJ2-3, with D tentatively TRBD1 (5 bases). CDR1 SGHRS and CDR2 YFSETQ come from the germline V gene. The CDR3 has 14 residues. Trimming pared 7 bases from V and 0 bases from J, leaving 12 bases between. This CDR3 is CASQTQGSTDTQYF. CDR3 DNA: TGCGCCAGCCAAACGCAGGGTAGCACAGATACGCAGTATTTT.

The J gene is TRBJ2-1, the V gene TRBV21-1; the listed D gene, TRBD1, was not tested against the DNA. TRBV21-1 is given as a pseudogene. The CDR3 consists of 16 residues. Written as DNA, the CDR3 is TGTGCCAGCCAAGGGACAATGAGAAGCTCCTACAATGAGCAGTTCTTC. Its translation: CASQGTMRSSYNEQFF.

This chain links TRBV14 with TRBJ2-7; D may be TRBD1 (6 bases). This CDR3 has 15 residues. Trimming took 1 base from V and 2 from J, leaving 12 bases between them. CDR1 is SGHDN, CDR2 FVKESK, per germline. The CDR3 nucleotides read TGTGCCAGCAGCCAAGTTCTTGGACAGACCTACGAGCAGTACTTC. It translates to CASSQVLGQTYEQYF.

The chain has TRBV5-1 and TRBJ1-2, with TRBD1 matching 7 bases. Looked up from germline, CDR1 is SGHRS and CDR2 is YFSETQ. Germline trimming cut 1 base from V and 3 bases from J; bases unmatched to any gene: 3. There are 14 residues in the CDR3. The CDR3: CASSLPQGYYGYTF. The CDR3 region has the DNA TGCGCCAGCAGCTTGCCACAGGGGTACTATGGCTACACCTTC. Filled out from reference TRBV5-1 and TRBJ1-2, the complete variable domain reads KAGVTQTPRYLIKTRGQQVTLSCSPISGHRSVSWYQQTPGQGLQFLFEYFSETQRNKGNFPGRFSGRQFSNSRSEMNVSTLELGDSALYLCASSLPQGYYGYTFGSGTRLTVV.

The chain links TRBV5-1 to TRBJ1-5; 8 nucleotides agree with TRBD1. Germline lookup yields CDR1 SGHRS and CDR2 YFSETQ. The CDR3 loop spans 15 amino acids. V lost 4 bases to trimming and J lost 6 bases; unmatched junction nucleotides: 9. CDR3 region: CASSIGTGGGQPQHF. DNA of the CDR3: TGCGCCAGCAGCATAGGGACAGGCGGGGGTCAGCCCCAGCATTTT.

The chain recombines TRBV18 with TRBJ1-1; D perhaps matches TRBD1 (6 bases). Between the trimmed V and J ends, which lost 0 bases and 1 base, there was a span of 12 bases. Germline CDR1 and CDR2: KGHSH and LQKENI. The CDR3 contains 16 residues. CDR3 nucleotide sequence: TGTGCCAGCTCACCACCGGGGGCAGGACCGAACACTGAAGCTTTCTTT. This sequence encodes CASSPPGAGPNTEAFF.

This chain links TRBV4-1 with TRBJ2-5; 14 bases line up with TRBD2. Trimming removed 5 bases from V and 2 bases from J; junction bases left unmatched: 7. The CDR3 loop spans 17 amino acids. Germline V lookup: CDR1 MGHRA, CDR2 YSYEKL. For the CDR3, the DNA is TGCGCCAGCAGCGTACGGACTAGCGGGGGGCTACAAGAGACCCAGTACTTC. Translating gives CASSVRTSGGLQETQYF.

The genes are TRBV6-2 or TRBV6-3 and TRBJ1-3; D is unclear. This CDR3 comprises 14 residues. Germline-derived CDR1 and CDR2 are MNHEY and SVGEGT. V was trimmed by 2 bases and J by 4 bases, leaving 9 bases between them. The CDR3 is CASSYLSRGNTIYF. The CDR3 DNA reads TGTGCCAGCAGTTACCTTTCGCGCGGAAACACCATATATTTT.

The chain recombines TRBV2 with TRBJ1-2; D remains unclear. V lost 2 bases and J lost 7, with 17 bases in between. Looked up from germline, CDR1 is SNHLY and CDR2 is FYNNEI. The length of the CDR3 is 15 residues. This CDR3 reads CASSERRAVWSGYTF. The CDR3 DNA reads TGTGCCAGCAGTGAAAGGCGGGCAGTCTGGTCTGGCTACACCTTC. Supplemented by reference TRBV2 and TRBJ1-2, the full variable domain reads EPEVTQTPSHQVTQMGQEVILRCVPISNHLYFYWYRQILGQKVEFLVSFYNNEISEKSEIFDDQFSVERPDGSNFTLKIRSTKLEDSAMYFCASSERRAVWSGYTFGSGTRLTVV.

V and J are TRBV6-1 and TRBJ2-2; 12 bases are shared with TRBD2. The CDR3 runs to 17 residues. Trimming cost V 4 bases and J 5 bases; bases outside gene matches: 8. The germline V gene has CDR1 MNHNS and CDR2 SASEGT. The CDR3 DNA reads as TGTGCCAGCAGTGCCCCCGGACTAGCGGGGTCTACCGGGGAGCTGTTTTTT. The encoded protein is CASSAPGLAGSTGELFF.

The rearrangement links TRBV6-5 to TRBJ2-1; 7 bases line up with TRBD1. V dropped 5 bases and J dropped 4; count of bases not matched to a gene: 5. Germline CDR1 is MNHEY and CDR2 is SVGAGI. The CDR3 is 14 residues long. The CDR3 nucleotides are TGTGCCAGCAGTACGCCGGGACAGTACAATGAGCAGTTCTTC. Amino acid sequence: CASSTPGQYNEQFF.

J is TRBJ1-1 and V is TRBV20-1; D is possibly TRBD1 (5 bases). CDR3 length: 13 residues. Germline CDR1 is DFQATT and CDR2 is SNEGSKA (reference sequence). The ends were cut back, 3 bases at V and 5 bases at J, with 13 bases in the middle. DNA of the CDR3: TGCAGTGCTAGTCGGGGGGGGACGACTGAAGCTTTCTTT. Its protein is CSASRGGTTEAFF.

The rearrangement links TRBV18 to TRBJ1-2, with 8 nucleotides matching TRBD1. The CDR3 is 18 amino acids. Trimming removed 5 bases from V and 4 bases from J; junction bases left unmatched: 18. The germline CDR1 and CDR2 sequences are KGHSH and LQKENI. As DNA, the CDR3 is TGTGCCAGCTCAGAGCCTCGAGTCGGACAGGGATCGTCCTATGGCTACACCTTC. Residues: CASSEPRVGQGSSYGYTF.

There are a few counts of this clone. This chain uses TRBV12-3 or TRBV12-4 with TRBJ1-5; D remains ambiguous. The CDR3 runs to 13 residues. Trimming cost V 3 bases and J 4 bases, with 7 bases left between them. The CDR3, as DNA: TGTGCCAGCAGTTTCTCGGGGAATCAGCCCCAGCATTTT. Translation gives CASSFSGNQPQHF.

V usage is TRBV7-9 and J usage is TRBJ2-7; D unresolved. V shed 1 base and J shed 3 bases, with 4 bases lying between them. The CDR3 covers 12 residues. Germline assignment: CDR1 SEHNR and CDR2 FQNEAQ (reference sequence). DNA for the CDR3: TGTGCCAGCAGCTTAGGCAGCTACGAGCAGTACTTC. This translates into CASSLGSYEQYF.